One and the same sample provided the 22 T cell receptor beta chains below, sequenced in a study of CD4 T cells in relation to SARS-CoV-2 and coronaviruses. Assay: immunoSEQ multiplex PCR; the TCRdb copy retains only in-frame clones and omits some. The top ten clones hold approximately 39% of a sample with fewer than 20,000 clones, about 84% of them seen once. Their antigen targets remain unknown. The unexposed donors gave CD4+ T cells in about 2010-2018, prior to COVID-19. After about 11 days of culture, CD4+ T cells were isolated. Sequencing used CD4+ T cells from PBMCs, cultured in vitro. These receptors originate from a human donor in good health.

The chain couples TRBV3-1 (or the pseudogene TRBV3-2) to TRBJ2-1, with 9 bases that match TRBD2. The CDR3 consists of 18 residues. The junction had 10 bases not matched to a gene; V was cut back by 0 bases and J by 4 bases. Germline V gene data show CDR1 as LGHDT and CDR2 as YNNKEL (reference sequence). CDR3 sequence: CASSQDWGSGRGYNEQFF. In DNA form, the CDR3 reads TGTGCCAGCAGCCAAGATTGGGGTAGCGGGAGAGGGTACAATGAGCAGTTCTTC.

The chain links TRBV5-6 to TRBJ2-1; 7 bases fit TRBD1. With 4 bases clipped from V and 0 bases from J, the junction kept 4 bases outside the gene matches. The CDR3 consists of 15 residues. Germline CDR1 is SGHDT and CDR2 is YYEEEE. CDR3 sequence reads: CASSPDRSSYNEQFF. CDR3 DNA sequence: TGTGCCAGCAGCCCGGACAGGAGCTCCTACAATGAGCAGTTCTTC.

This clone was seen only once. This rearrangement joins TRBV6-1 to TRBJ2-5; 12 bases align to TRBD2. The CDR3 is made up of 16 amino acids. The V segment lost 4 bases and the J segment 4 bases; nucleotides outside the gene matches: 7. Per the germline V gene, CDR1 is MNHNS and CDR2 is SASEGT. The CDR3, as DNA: TGTGCCAGCAGTGGTGGACTAGCGGGACAGGGAGAGACCCAGTACTTC. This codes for CASSGGLAGQGETQYF.

The CDR3 coding sequence is TGTGCCAGCAGTAGGGCCAGGGGGTCGTACGAGCAGTACTTC. Protein sequence: CASSRARGSYEQYF. The rearrangement links TRBV6-2 or TRBV6-3 to TRBJ2-7, with 7 bases that match TRBD1. CDR1 MNHEY and CDR2 SVGEGT come from the germline V gene. The V gene end was trimmed by 5 bases and the J gene end by 4 bases; junction bases not matched to a gene: 8. This CDR3 spans 14 amino acids.

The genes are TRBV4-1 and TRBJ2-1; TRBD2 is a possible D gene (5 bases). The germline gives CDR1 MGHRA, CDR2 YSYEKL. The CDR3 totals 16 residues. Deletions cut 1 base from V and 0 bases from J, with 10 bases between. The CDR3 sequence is CASSQVGGFSYNEQFF. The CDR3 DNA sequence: TGCGCCAGCAGCCAAGTCGGCGGGTTCTCCTACAATGAGCAGTTCTTC.

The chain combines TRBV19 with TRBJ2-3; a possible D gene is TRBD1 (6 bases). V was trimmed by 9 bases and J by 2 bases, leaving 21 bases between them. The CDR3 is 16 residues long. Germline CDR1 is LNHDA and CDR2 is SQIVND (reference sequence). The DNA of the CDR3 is TGTGCCAGCCGGGACATGATAAGGGGGATCACAGATACGCAGTATTTT. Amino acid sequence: CASRDMIRGITDTQYF.

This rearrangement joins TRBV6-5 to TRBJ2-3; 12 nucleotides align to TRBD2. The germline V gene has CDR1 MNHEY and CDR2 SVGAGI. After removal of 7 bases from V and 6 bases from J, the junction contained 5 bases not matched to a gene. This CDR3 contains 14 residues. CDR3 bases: TGTGCCAGCACCGAGACTAGCGGGAGCGATACGCAGTATTTT. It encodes CASTETSGSDTQYF.

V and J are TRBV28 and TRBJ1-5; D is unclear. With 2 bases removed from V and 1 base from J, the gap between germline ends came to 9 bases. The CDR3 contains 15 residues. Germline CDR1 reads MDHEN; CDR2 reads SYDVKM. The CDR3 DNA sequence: TGTGCCAGCAGTTTACCCCTCGGGAGCAATCAGCCCCAGCATTTT. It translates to CASSLPLGSNQPQHF.

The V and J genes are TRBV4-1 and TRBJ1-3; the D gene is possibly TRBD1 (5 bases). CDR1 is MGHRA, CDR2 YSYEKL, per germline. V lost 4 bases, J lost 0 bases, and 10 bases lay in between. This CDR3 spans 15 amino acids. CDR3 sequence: CASSPRQPSGNTIYF. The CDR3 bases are TGCGCCAGCAGCCCCCGACAGCCCTCTGGAAACACCATATATTTT.

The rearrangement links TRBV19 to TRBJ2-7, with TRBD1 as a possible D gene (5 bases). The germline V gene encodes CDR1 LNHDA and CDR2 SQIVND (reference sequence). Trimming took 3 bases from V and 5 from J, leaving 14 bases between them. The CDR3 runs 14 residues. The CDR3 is CASSMYQGADEQYF. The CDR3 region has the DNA TGTGCCAGTAGTATGTATCAGGGCGCCGACGAGCAGTACTTC.

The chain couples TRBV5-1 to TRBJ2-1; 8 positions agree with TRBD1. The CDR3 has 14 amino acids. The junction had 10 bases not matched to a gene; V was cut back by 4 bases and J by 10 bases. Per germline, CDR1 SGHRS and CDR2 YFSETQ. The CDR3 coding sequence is TGCGCCAGCAGCAAGGGGACAGGTGGACGCGAGCAGTTCTTC. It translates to CASSKGTGGREQFF.

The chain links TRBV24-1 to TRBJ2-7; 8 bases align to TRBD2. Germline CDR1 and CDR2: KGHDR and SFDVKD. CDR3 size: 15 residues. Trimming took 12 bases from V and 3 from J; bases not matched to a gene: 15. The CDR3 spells CAAKGISGTHYEQYF. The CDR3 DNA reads TGTGCCGCCAAGGGTATTAGCGGGACCCACTACGAGCAGTACTTC.

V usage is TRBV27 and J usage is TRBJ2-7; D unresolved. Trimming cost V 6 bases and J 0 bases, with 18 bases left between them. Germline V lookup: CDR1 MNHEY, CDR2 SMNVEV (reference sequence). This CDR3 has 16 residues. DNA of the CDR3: TGTGCCAGCAGCCGAGGTTGGACCCTGGGCTCCTACGAGCAGTACTTC. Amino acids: CASSRGWTLGSYEQYF.

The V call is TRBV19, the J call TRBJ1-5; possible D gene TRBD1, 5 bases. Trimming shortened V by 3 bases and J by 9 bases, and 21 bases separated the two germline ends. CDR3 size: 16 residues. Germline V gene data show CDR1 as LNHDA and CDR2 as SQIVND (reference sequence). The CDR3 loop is CASSIRSRGSGVPQHF. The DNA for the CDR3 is TGTGCCAGTAGTATCAGATCGAGGGGATCGGGGGTGCCCCAGCATTTT.

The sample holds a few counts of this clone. CDR3 in DNA: TGTGCCAGCAGCCATGACGTGGAGAACACTGAAGCTTTCTTT. It specifies CASSHDVENTEAFF. The chain is built from TRBV7-9 and TRBJ1-1; D is undetermined. Germline V lookup: CDR1 SEHNR, CDR2 FQNEAQ (reference sequence). Between the trimmed V and J ends, which lost 5 bases and 1 base, there was a span of 11 bases. The CDR3 loop spans 14 amino acids.

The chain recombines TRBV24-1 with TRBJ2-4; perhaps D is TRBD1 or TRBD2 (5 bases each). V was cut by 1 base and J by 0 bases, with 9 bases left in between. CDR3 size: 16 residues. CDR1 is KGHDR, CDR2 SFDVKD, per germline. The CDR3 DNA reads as TGTGCCACCAGTGATTTCAGGGACCTAGCCAAAAACATTCAGTACTTC. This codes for CATSDFRDLAKNIQYF.

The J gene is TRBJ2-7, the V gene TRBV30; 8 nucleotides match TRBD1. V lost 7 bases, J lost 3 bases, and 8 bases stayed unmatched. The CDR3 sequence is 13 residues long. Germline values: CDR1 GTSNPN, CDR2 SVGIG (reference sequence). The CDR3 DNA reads TGTGCCTTAATCCAGGGGGCTCTCTACGAGCAGTACTTC. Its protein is CALIQGALYEQYF.

The chain's CDR3 is CASSLTEIYEQYF. CDR3 DNA sequence: TGCGCCAGCAGCCTAACAGAGATCTACGAGCAGTACTTC. This chain uses TRBV4-1 with TRBJ2-7, with unresolved D. V lost 4 bases to trimming and J lost 3 bases, with 10 bases between them. CDR3 length: 13 amino acids. Germline lookup yields CDR1 MGHRA and CDR2 YSYEKL.

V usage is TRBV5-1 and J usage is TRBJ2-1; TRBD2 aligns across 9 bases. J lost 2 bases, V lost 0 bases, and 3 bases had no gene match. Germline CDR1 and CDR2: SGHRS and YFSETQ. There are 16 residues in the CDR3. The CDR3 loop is CASSLGSGSTYNEQFF. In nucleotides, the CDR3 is TGCGCCAGCAGCTTGGGTAGCGGGAGTACCTACAATGAGCAGTTCTTC.

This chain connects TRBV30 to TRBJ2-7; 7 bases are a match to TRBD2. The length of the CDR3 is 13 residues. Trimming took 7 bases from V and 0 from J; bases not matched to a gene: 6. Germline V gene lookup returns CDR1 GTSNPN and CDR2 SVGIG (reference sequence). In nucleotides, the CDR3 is TGTGCCTTACTAGCGATCAACTCCTACGAGCAGTACTTC. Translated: CALLAINSYEQYF.

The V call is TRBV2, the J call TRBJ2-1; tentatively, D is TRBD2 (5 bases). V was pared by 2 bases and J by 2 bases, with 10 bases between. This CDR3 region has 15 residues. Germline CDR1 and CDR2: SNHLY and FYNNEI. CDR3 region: CASSEQDWTYNEQFF. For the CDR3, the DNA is TGTGCCAGCAGTGAACAGGACTGGACCTACAATGAGCAGTTCTTC.

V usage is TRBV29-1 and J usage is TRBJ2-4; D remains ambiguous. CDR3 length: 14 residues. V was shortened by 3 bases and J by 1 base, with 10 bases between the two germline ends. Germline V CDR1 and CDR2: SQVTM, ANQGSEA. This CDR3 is CSVDWQSAKNIQYF. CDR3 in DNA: TGCAGCGTTGATTGGCAGTCTGCCAAAAACATTCAGTACTTC.